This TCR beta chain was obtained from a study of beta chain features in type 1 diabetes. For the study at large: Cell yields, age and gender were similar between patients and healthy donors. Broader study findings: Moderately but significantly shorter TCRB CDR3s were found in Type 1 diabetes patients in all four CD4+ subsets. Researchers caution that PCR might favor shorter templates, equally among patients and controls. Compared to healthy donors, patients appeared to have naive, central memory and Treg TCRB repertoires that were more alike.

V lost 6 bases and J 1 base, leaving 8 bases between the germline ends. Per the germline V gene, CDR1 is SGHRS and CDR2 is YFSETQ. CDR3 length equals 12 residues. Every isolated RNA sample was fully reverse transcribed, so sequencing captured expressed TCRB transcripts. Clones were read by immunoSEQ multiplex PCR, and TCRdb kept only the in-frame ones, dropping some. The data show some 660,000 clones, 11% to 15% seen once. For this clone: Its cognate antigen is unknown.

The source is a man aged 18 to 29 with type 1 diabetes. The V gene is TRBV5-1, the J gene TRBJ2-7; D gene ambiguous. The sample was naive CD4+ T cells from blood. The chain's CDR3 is CASTDGSYEQYF. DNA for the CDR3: TGCGCCAGCACTGACGGGTCCTACGAGCAGTACTTC.